This T cell receptor (beta chain) is from a study of T cell responses to AZD1222 COVID-19 vaccine. Study summary: Pooling covered second doses at about 4 or about 12 weeks.

Findings of the study overall: The donor group comprised mostly white British people and more females; the analysis possibly underestimated clonal diversity.

On this clone: The antigen is not known.

The repertoire was sequenced with immunoSEQ multiplex PCR; TCRdb's copy has only in-frame clones and lacks some. The sample has 150,000 to 200,000 clones; 80% to 95% are singletons. Trimming took off 5 bases at V and 4 bases at J, with 9 bases between the two ends. CDR3 length equals 12 residues. Germline V gene data show CDR1 as SEHNR and CDR2 as FQNEAQ (reference sequence). The chain recombines TRBV7-9 with TRBJ2-7; D gene uncertain. The source was peripheral blood, collected on day 0 of AZD1222 vaccination. This receptor was taken from an adult in good health. The DNA for the CDR3 is TGTGCCAGCAGCCTTCCTCCTTACGAGCAGTACTTC. Translated: CASSLPPYEQYF.